Below are 9 T cell receptor beta chains sequenced from a single sample in a study of CD8 T cells in ankylosing spondylitis. General observations from the study: Seemingly distinctive of ankylosing spondylitis blood was a TCR beta motif formed by eight highly homologous variants.

No antigen is known for these receptors. TCRdb reanalysed the 5' RACE reads using MiXCR and keeps one entry per CDR3 protein. The sample holds some 220,000 distinct CDR3 sequences; approximately 7.4% are singletons and the top ten take 14%. The sequenced sample consisted of blood, either unsorted or a sorted T cell fraction (not recorded which). Every receptor here comes from a male donor with ankylosing spondylitis.

This clonotype has a handful of counts. V usage is TRBV7-6 and J usage is TRBJ2-1; D is perhaps TRBD1 (5 bases). V dropped 7 bases and J dropped 6 bases, with 22 bases sitting between them. There are 16 residues in the CDR3. Germline loops: CDR1 SGHVS, CDR2 FNYEAQ. CDR3 sequence reads: CASTLGAATSPNEQFF. The CDR3 DNA sequence: TGTGCCAGCACCCTTGGGGCGGCTACCTCCCCCAATGAGCAGTTCTTC.

The chain employs TRBV7-6 and TRBJ2-7; D might be TRBD2 (5 bases). Trimming left V 1 base short and J 3 bases short, with 13 bases between. Per germline, CDR1 SGHVS and CDR2 FNYEAQ. This CDR3 comprises 15 residues. The DNA for the CDR3 is TGTGCCAGCAGCTTAGATCCGGGGATACTCTACGAGCAGTACTTC. It is translated as CASSLDPGILYEQYF.

This clonotype was observed at least ten times. The chain couples TRBV11-1 to TRBJ2-7, with D hard to call. CDR3 length: 13 amino acids. V dropped 1 base and J dropped 2 bases, with 6 bases sitting between them. Germline V gene sequence: CDR1 SGHAT, CDR2 FQDESV (reference sequence). The CDR3 is CASSLDDAYEQYF. CDR3 coding DNA: TGTGCCAGCAGCTTAGACGATGCCTACGAGCAGTACTTC.

V usage is TRBV3-1 and J usage is TRBJ2-1; D gene unclear. The germline V and J ends were trimmed by 1 base and 0 bases, with 13 bases remaining between them. Germline loops: CDR1 LGHDT, CDR2 YNNKEL (reference sequence). The CDR3 contains 17 residues. The CDR3 loop reads CASSQVLGHNSYNEQFF. In DNA, the CDR3 is TGTGCCAGCAGCCAAGTGCTAGGGCACAACTCCTACAATGAGCAGTTCTTC.

At least ten counts were recorded for this clonotype. This rearrangement joins TRBV9 to TRBJ2-1; D is unclear. V was clipped by 0 bases and J by 1 base, with 5 bases between them. Germline CDR1 SGDLS, CDR2 YYNGEE. The CDR3 consists of 14 residues. This chain's CDR3 is CASSVGGSYNEQFF. In DNA, the CDR3 is TGTGCCAGCAGCGTAGGAGGTTCCTACAATGAGCAGTTCTTC.

This clonotype has at least ten counts. The chain uses TRBV4-3 and TRBJ2-1; D gene uncertain. The CDR3 is made up of 15 amino acids. Germline V lookup: CDR1 LGHNA, CDR2 YSLEER. The V gene lost 5 bases and the J gene lost 6 bases, with 17 bases spanning the gap. DNA of the CDR3: TGCGCCAGCAGCTTTACCTGGCAGGCGGCCAATGAGCAGTTCTTC. Protein: CASSFTWQAANEQFF.

The rearrangement uses TRBV7-9 and TRBJ2-2; D remains unclear. Trimming shortened V by 3 bases and J by 5 bases, and 10 bases separated the two germline ends. CDR1 is SEHNR and CDR2 is FQNEAQ in the germline V gene (reference sequence). The CDR3 sequence is 14 residues long. The CDR3, as DNA: TGTGCCAGCAGCTTCCTAGGGCGAACCGGGGAGCTGTTTTTT. Amino acid sequence: CASSFLGRTGELFF.

Only one count was recorded for this clonotype. CDR3 in DNA: TGTGCCAGCCACCCTGGACTAGCGGGGGTCACAGATACGCAGTATTTT. It codes for CASHPGLAGVTDTQYF. The chain uses TRBV27 and TRBJ2-3; 13 bases align to TRBD2. Trimming at V came to 8 bases and at J to 2 bases, leaving 7 bases not matched to a gene. The CDR3 is made up of 16 amino acids. CDR1 and CDR2 from the germline V gene are MNHEY and SMNVEV (reference sequence).

The chain joins TRBV4-3 to TRBJ2-1, with 11 bases matching TRBD2. Unmatched junction bases numbered 4, after V lost 1 base and J lost 2 bases. Germline V lookup: CDR1 LGHNA, CDR2 YSLEER. This CDR3 is built from 17 residues. CDR3 sequence: CASSQGISGGAYNEQFF. The CDR3 region has the DNA TGCGCCAGCAGCCAAGGGATTAGCGGGGGGGCCTACAATGAGCAGTTCTTC.